In this sample, the clone carrying this T cell receptor (beta chain) turned up a few times. The target antigen is unknown. The sample comes from a study of T cell responses to AZD1222 COVID-19 vaccine. General study findings and limits: The donor cohort was predominantly white British with a female majority, and clonal diversity may have been underestimated. Baseline serostatus was positive in only a handful of AZD1222 recipients. Following two doses of AZD1222, Spike-specific TCR breadth and depth rose.

Only in-frame clones appear in the TCRdb table, and some are missing; sequencing was by immunoSEQ multiplex PCR. The sample consists of 150,000 or so clones, 70% to 90% of them appearing once. The sequence came from an adult who had recovered from COVID-19. This specimen consisted of peripheral blood, obtained after recovery from COVID-19.

CDR3 region: CASSLGRTDTQYF. CDR3 DNA sequence: TGCGCCAGCAGCTTGGGGCGGACAGATACGCAGTATTTT. This rearrangement joins TRBV5-1 to TRBJ2-3; D gene ambiguous. This CDR3 has 13 amino acids. CDR1 is SGHRS and CDR2 is YFSETQ in the germline V gene. Trimming took off 0 bases at V and 3 bases at J, with 5 bases between the two ends.